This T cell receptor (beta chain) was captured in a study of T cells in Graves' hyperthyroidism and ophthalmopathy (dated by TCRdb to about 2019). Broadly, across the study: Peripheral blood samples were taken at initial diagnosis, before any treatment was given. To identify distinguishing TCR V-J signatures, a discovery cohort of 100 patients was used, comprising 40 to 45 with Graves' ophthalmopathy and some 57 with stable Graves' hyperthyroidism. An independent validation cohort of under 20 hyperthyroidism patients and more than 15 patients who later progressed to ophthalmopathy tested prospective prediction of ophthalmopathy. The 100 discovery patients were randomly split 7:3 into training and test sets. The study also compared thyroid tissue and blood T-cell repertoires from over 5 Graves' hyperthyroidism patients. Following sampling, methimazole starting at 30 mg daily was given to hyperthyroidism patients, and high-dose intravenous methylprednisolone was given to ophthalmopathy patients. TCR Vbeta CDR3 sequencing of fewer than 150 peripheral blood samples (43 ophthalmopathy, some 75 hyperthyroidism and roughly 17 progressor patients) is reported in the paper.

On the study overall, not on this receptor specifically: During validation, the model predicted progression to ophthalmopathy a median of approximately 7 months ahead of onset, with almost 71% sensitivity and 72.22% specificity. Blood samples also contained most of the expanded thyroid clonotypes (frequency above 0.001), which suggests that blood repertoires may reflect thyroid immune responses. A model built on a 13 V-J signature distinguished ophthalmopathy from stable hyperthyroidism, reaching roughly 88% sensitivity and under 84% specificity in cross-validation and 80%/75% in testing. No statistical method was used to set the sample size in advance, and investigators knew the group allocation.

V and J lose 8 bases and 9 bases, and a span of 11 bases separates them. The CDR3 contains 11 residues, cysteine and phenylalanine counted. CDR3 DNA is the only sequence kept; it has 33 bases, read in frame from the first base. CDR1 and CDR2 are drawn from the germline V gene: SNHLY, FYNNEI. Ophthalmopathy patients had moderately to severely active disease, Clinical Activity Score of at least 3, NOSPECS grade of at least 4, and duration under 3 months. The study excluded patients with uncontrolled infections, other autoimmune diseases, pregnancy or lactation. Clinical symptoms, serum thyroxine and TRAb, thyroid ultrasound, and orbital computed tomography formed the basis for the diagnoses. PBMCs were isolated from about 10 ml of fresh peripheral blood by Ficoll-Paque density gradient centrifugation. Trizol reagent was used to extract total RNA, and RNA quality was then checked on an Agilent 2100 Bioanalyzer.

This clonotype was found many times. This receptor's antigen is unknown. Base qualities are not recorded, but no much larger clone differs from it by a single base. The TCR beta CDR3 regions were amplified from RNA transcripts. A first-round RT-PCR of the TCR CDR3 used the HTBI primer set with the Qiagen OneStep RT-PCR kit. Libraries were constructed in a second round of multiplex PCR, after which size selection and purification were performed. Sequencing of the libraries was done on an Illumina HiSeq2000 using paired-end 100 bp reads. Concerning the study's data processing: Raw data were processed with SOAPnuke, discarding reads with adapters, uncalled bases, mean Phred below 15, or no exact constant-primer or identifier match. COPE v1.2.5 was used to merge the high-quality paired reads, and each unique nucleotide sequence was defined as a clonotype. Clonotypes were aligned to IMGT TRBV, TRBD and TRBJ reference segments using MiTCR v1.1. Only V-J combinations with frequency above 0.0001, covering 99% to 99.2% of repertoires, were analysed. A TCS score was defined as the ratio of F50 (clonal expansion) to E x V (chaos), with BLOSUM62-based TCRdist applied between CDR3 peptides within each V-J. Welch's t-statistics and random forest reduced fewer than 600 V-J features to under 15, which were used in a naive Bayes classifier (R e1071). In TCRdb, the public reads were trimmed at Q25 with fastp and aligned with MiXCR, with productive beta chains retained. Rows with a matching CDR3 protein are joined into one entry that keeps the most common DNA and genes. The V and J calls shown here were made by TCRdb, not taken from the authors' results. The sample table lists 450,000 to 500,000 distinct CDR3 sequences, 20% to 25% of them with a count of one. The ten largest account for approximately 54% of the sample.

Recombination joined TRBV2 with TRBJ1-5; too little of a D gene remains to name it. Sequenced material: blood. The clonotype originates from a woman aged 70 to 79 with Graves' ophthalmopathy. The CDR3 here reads CASRGLGPQHF. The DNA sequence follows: TGTGCCAGCCGTGGACTTGGGCCCCAGCATTTT. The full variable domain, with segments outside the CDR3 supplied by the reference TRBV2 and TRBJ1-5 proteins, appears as EPEVTQTPSHQVTQMGQEVILRCVPISNHLYFYWYRQILGQKVEFLVSFYNNEISEKSEIFDDQFSVERPDGSNFTLKIRSTKLEDSAMYFCASRGLGPQHFGDGTRLSIL.